The TCR beta chain described here comes from a study of shared clonotypes between healthy human individuals. The overall study: Researchers assigned three CD4 naive, three CD4 memory, two CD8 naive and one CD8 memory plate to each donor.

V dropped 4 bases and J dropped 7 bases, with 14 bases sitting between them. This CDR3 has 14 amino acids. CDR1 is LNHNV and CDR2 is YYDKDF in the germline V gene (reference sequence). The protocol was immunoSEQ multiplex PCR, while the TCRdb copy is restricted to in-frame clones and leaves out a portion. This repertoire shows millions of clones, about 93% found once; its top ten account for around 1.7%. The naive CD8 population came from CD45RO-negative cells selected for CCR7, without terminally differentiated effector memory CD45RA+ cells. Sequenced: naive CD8+ T cells from PBMCs. The sequence was collected from a man between 18 and 29 years old in good health. Some clones in this sample may be carry-over from other donors' samples. V is TRBV15 and J is TRBJ2-1; no definite D call. CDR3 sequence reads: CATSTRGSLNEQFF. CDR3 bases: TGTGCCACCAGCACAAGAGGTAGTCTAAATGAGCAGTTCTTC.